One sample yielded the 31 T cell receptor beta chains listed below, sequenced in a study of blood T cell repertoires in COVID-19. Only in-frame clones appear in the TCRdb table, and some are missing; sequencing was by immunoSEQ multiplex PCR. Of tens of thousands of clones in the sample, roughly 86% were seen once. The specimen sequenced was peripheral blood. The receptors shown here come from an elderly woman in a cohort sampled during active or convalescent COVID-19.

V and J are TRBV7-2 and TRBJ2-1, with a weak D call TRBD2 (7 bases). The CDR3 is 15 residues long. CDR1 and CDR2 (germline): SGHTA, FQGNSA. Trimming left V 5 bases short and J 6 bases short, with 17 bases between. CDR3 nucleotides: TGTGCCAGCAGCCATGGGGGGGGGCGCCCCAATGAGCAGTTCTTC. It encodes CASSHGGGRPNEQFF.

The CDR3 region has the DNA TGTGCCAGCTCACCGACCCGACAGGGGACGTTTCAGCCCCAGCATTTT. Translated: CASSPTRQGTFQPQHF. The chain uses TRBV18 and TRBJ1-5, with 8 bases fitting TRBD1. This CDR3 contains 16 residues. The V and J ends lost 3 bases and 6 bases, in that order; junction bases with no gene match: 10. Germline V lookup: CDR1 KGHSH, CDR2 LQKENI.

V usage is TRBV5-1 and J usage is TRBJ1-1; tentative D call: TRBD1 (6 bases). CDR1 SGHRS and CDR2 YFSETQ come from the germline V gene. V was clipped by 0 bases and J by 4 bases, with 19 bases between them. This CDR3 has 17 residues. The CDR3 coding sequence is TGCGCCAGCAGCTTGGCCCCCGGGACATCATCCGGCACTGAAGCTTTCTTT. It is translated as CASSLAPGTSSGTEAFF. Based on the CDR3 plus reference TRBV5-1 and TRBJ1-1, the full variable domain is KAGVTQTPRYLIKTRGQQVTLSCSPISGHRSVSWYQQTPGQGLQFLFEYFSETQRNKGNFPGRFSGRQFSNSRSEMNVSTLELGDSALYLCASSLAPGTSSGTEAFFGQGTRLTVV.

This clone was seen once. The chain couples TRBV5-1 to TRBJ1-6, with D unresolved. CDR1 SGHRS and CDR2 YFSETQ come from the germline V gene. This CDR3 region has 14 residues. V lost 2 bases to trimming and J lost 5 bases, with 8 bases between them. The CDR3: CASSLNSDNSPLHF. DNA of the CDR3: TGCGCCAGCAGCTTAAATTCAGATAATTCACCCCTCCACTTT.

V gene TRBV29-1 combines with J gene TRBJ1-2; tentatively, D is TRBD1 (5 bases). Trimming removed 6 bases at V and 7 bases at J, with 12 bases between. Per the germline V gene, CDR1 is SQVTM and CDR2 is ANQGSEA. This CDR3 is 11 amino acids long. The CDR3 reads CSVAGGSGYTF. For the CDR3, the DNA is TGCAGCGTGGCCGGGGGGAGTGGCTACACCTTC.

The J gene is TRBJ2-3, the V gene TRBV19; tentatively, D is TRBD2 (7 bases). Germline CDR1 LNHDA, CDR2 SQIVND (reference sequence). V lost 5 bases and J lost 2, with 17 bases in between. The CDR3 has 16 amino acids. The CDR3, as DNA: TGTGCCAGTAGTGGAGCCCGCGGGGGCCACACAGATACGCAGTATTTT. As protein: CASSGARGGHTDTQYF.

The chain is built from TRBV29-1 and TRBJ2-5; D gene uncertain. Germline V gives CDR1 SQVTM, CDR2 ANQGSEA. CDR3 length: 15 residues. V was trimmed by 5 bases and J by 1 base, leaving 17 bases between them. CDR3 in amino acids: CSVLLAAGPQETQYF. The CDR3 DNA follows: TGCAGCGTTTTACTCGCGGCCGGTCCCCAAGAGACCCAGTACTTC.

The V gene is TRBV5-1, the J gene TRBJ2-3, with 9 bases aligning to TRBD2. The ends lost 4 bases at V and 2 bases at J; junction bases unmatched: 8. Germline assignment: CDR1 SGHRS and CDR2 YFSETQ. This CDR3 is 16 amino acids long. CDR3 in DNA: TGCGCCAGCAGCCCCGGGACTAGCAGACTCACAGATACGCAGTATTTT. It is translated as CASSPGTSRLTDTQYF. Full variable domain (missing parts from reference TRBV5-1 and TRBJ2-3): KAGVTQTPRYLIKTRGQQVTLSCSPISGHRSVSWYQQTPGQGLQFLFEYFSETQRNKGNFPGRFSGRQFSNSRSEMNVSTLELGDSALYLCASSPGTSRLTDTQYFGPGTRLTVL.

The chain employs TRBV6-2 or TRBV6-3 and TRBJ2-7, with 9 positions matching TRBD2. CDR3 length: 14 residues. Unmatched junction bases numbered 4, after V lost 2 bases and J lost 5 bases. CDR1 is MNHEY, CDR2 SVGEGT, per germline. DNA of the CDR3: TGTGCCAGCAGTTACGCGGGAGGGTTCGACGAGCAGTACGTC. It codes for CASSYAGGFDEQYV.

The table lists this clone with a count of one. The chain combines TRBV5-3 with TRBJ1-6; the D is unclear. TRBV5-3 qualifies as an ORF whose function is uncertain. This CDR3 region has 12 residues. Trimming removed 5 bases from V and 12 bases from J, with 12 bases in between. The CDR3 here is CARRPGDRPLHF. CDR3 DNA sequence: TGTGCCAGAAGGCCGGGTGATCGACCCCTCCACTTT.

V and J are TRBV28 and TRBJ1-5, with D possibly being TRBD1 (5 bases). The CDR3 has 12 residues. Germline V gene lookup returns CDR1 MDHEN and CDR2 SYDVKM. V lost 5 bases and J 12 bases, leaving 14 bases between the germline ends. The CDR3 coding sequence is TGTGCCAGCAGTGTCCCCCCAGGGTACCAGCATTTT. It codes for CASSVPPGYQHF.

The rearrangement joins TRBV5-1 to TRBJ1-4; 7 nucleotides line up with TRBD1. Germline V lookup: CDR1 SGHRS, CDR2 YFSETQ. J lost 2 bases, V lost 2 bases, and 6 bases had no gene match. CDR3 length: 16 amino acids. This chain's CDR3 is CASSFDRVGTNEKLFF. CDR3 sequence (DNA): TGCGCCAGCAGCTTTGACAGGGTCGGGACTAATGAAAAACTGTTTTTT.

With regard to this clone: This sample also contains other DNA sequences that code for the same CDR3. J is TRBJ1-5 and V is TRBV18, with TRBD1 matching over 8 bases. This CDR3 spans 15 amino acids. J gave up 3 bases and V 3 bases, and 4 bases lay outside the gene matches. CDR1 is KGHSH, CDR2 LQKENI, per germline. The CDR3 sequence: CASSPPGQVNQPQHF. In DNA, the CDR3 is TGTGCCAGCTCACCTCCGGGACAGGTCAATCAGCCCCAGCATTTT.

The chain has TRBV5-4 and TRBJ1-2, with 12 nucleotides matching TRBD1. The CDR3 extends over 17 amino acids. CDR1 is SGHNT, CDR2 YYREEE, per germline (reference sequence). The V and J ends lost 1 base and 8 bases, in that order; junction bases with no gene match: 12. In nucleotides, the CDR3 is TGTGCCAGCAGCTTGTTCAAAGGGGGACAGGGGGCCAGAGGCTACACCTTC. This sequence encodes CASSLFKGGQGARGYTF.

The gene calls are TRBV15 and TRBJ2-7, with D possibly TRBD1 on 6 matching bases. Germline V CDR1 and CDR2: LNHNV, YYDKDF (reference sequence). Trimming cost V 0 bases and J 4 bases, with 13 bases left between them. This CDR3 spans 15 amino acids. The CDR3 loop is CATSRDSQGTYEQYF. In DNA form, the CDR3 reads TGTGCCACCAGCAGAGATTCGCAGGGGACGTACGAGCAGTACTTC. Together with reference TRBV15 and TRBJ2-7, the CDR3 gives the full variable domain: DAMVIQNPRYQVTQFGKPVTLSCSQTLNHNVMYWYQQKSSQAPKLLFHYYDKDFNNEADTPDNFQSRRPNTSFCFLDIRSPGLGDTAMYLCATSRDSQGTYEQYFGPGTRLTVT.

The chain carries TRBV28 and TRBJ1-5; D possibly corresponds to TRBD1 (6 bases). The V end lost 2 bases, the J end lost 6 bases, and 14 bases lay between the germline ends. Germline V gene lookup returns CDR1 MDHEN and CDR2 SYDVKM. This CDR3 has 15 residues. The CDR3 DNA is TGTGCCAGCAGTTTAGGCCAGGGGAGTAGTCAGCCCCAGCATTTT. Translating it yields CASSLGQGSSQPQHF.

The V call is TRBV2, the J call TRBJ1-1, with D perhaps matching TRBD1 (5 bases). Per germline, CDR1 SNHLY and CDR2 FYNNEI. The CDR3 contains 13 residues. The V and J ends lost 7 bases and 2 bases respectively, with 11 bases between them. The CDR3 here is CASTLWGNTEAFF. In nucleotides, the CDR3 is TGTGCCAGCACCTTGTGGGGCAACACTGAAGCTTTCTTT.

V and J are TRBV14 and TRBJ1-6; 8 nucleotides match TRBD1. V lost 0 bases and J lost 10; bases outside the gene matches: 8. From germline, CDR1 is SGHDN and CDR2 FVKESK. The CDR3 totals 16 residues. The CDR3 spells CASSQDMDRVSSPLHF. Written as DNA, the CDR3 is TGTGCCAGCAGCCAAGATATGGACAGGGTATCGTCACCCCTCCACTTT.

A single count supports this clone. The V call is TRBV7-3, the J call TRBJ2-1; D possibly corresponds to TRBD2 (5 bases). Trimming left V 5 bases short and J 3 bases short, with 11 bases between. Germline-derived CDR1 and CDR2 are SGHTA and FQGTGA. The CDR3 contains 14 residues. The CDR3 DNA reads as TGTGCCAGCAGCCCGACTACCAACTACAATGAGCAGTTCTTC. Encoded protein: CASSPTTNYNEQFF.

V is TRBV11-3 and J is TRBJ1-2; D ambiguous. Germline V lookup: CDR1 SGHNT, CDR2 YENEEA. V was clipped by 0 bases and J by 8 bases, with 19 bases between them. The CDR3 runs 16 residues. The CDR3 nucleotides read TGTGCCAGCAGCTTAGAAGGACGGCTGGGGAGAGGAGGCTACACCTTC. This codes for CASSLEGRLGRGGYTF.

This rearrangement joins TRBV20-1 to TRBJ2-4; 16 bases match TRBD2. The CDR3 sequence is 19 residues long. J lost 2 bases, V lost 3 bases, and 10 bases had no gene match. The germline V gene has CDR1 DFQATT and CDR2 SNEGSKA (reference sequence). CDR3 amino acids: CSASPGTSGRGFTKNIQYF. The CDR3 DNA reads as TGCAGTGCTAGTCCCGGGACTAGCGGGAGGGGATTCACCAAAAACATTCAGTACTTC.

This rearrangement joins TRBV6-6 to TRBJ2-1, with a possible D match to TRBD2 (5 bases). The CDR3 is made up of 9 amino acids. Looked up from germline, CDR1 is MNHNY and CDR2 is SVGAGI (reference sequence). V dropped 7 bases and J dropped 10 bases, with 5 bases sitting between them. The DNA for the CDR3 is TGTGCCAGCACGGGAGAGCAGTTCTTC. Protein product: CASTGEQFF.

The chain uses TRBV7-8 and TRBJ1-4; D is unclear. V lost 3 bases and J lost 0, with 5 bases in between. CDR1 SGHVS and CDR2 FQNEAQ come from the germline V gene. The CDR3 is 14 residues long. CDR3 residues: CASSLATTNEKLFF. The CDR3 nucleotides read TGTGCCAGCAGCTTGGCCACAACTAATGAAAAACTGTTTTTT.

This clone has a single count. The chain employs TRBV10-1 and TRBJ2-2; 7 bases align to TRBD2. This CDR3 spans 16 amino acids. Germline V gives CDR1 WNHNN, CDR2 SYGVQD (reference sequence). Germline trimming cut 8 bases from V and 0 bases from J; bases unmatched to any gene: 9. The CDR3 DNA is TGCGCCAGCCAGTTTGGGGCGGGAGCGAACACCGGGGAGCTGTTTTTT. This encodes CASQFGAGANTGELFF.

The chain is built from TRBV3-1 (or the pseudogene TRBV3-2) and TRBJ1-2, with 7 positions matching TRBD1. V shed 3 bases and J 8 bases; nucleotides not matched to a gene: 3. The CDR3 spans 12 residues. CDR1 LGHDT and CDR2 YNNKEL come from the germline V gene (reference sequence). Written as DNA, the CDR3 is TGTGCCAGCAGCCAGGAAGGGGGCGGCTACACCTTC. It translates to CASSQEGGGYTF.

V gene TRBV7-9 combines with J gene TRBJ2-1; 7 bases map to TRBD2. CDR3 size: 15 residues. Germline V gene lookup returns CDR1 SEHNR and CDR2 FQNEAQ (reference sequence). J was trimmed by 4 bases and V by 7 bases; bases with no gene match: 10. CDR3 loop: CASILWSGIYNEQFF. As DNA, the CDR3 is TGTGCCAGCATCTTGTGGAGCGGGATATACAATGAGCAGTTCTTC.

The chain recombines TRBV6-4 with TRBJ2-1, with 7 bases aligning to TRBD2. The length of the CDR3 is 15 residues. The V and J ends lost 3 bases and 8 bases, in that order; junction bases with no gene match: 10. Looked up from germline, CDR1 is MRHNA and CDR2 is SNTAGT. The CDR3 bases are TGTGCCAGCAGTGAAGAGGAGGGGCGGGAGTATGAGCAGTTCTTC. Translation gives CASSEEEGREYEQFF.

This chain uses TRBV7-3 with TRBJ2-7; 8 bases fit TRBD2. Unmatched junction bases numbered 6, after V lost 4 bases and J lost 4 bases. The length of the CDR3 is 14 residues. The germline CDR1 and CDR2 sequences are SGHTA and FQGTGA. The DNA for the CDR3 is TGTGCCAGCAGCTCCGGGGGGGTTGTATACGAGCAGTACTTC. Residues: CASSSGGVVYEQYF.

The CDR3 DNA is TGTGCCTGGAGCGAAGGAGGGTCTAACTATGGCTACACCTTC. Amino acids: CAWSEGGSNYGYTF. The chain uses TRBV30 and TRBJ1-2, with D unclear. V was clipped by 3 bases and J by 0 bases, with 11 bases between them. This CDR3 has 14 residues. CDR1 is GTSNPN, CDR2 SVGIG, per germline (reference sequence).

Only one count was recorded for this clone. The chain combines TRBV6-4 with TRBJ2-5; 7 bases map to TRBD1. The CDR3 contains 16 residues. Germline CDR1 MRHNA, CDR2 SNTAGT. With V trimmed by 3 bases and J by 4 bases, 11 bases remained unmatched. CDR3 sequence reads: CASSEGRGRGRETQYF. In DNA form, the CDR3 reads TGTGCCAGCAGTGAGGGAAGGGGGCGAGGGCGAGAGACCCAGTACTTC.

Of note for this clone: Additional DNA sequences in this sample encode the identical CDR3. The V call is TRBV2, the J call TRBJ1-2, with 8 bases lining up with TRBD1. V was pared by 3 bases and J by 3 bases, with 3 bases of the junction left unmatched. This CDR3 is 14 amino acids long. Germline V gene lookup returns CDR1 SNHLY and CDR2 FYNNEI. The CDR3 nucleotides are TGTGCCAGCAGTGAGCAGGGGGCGGACTATGGCTACACCTTC. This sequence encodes CASSEQGADYGYTF.